The 27 T cell receptor beta chains below come from one sample, sequenced in a study of blood T cell repertoires in COVID-19. Only in-frame clones appear in the TCRdb table, and some are missing; sequencing was by immunoSEQ multiplex PCR. The sample holds a few hundred thousand clones, around 87% seen once. Material for sequencing was peripheral blood. These receptors were taken from a woman between 25 and 40 years old with COVID-19, enrolled during active disease.

This clone was picked up one time. The chain uses TRBV7-2 and TRBJ1-1, with D possibly matching TRBD1 (5 bases). CDR1 and CDR2 (germline): SGHTA, FQGNSA. Trimming left V 0 bases short and J 7 bases short, with 9 bases between. The CDR3 spans 13 residues. CDR3 in amino acids: CASSLAGGIEAFF. DNA for the CDR3: TGTGCCAGCAGCTTAGCGGGGGGGATTGAAGCTTTCTTT.

The rearrangement links TRBV25-1 to TRBJ2-7, with a possible D match to TRBD1 (6 bases). This CDR3 has 13 residues. Germline V gives CDR1 MGHDK, CDR2 SYGVNS. The V and J ends lost 7 bases and 3 bases respectively, with 13 bases between them. The CDR3 reads CASTAGQIYEQYF. As DNA, the CDR3 is TGTGCCAGCACCGCCGGACAGATCTACGAGCAGTACTTC.

The chain recombines TRBV12-5 with TRBJ1-6; D ambiguous. The CDR3 runs to 12 residues. From germline, CDR1 is LGHNT and CDR2 FRNRAP. V gave up 8 bases and J gave up 10 bases, with 12 bases separating them. The chain's CDR3 is CASSLGSSPLHF. CDR3 nucleotides: TGTGCTAGTAGCCTCGGGTCCTCACCCCTCCACTTT.

The chain employs TRBV7-9 and TRBJ2-7, with D uncertain. The V and J ends lost 8 bases and 0 bases respectively, with 11 bases between them. The CDR3 has 13 amino acids. The germline V gene encodes CDR1 SEHNR and CDR2 FQNEAQ (reference sequence). The DNA of the CDR3 is TGTGCCAGCCGTCTAGGCACCTCCTACGAGCAGTACTTC. Its translation is CASRLGTSYEQYF.

The CDR3 DNA sequence: TGTGCCAGCAGTCGAGGACTAGCGGGAGGAGATACGCAGTATTTT. It specifies CASSRGLAGGDTQYF. J is TRBJ2-3 and V is TRBV11-3; 14 bases fit TRBD2. V gave up 6 bases and J gave up 5 bases; unmatched junction bases: 4. Per the germline V gene, CDR1 is SGHNT and CDR2 is YENEEA. CDR3 length equals 15 residues.

V is TRBV5-1 and J is TRBJ2-7; 8 bases line up with TRBD2. The germline gives CDR1 SGHRS, CDR2 YFSETQ. V gave up 0 bases and J gave up 0 bases; unmatched junction bases: 5. The CDR3 runs to 16 residues. In nucleotides, the CDR3 is TGCGCCAGCAGCTTGGTGGGCGGGAGGAGCTCCTACGAGCAGTACTTC. Translating it yields CASSLVGGRSSYEQYF.

The chain joins TRBV5-1 to TRBJ1-2; tentative D call: TRBD1 (6 bases). Trimming took off 3 bases at V and 4 bases at J, with 13 bases between the two ends. The germline gives CDR1 SGHRS, CDR2 YFSETQ. This CDR3 comprises 14 residues. The CDR3 loop reads CASSSTGVLYGYTF. As DNA, the CDR3 is TGCGCCAGCAGCTCGACAGGAGTCCTCTATGGCTACACCTTC.

This clone was observed once. The chain joins TRBV5-5 to TRBJ2-7; TRBD2 agrees at 9 bases. The CDR3 loop spans 14 amino acids. J was trimmed by 6 bases and V by 0 bases; bases with no gene match: 4. The V gene's germline CDR1 is SGHKS and CDR2 YYEKEE (reference sequence). In nucleotides, the CDR3 is TGTGCCAGCAGCTTGGAGCTAGCGGGAATCGAGCAGTACTTC. Its translation: CASSLELAGIEQYF.

V is TRBV6-5 and J is TRBJ1-6, with a weak D call TRBD1 (6 bases). Trimming cost V 6 bases and J 7 bases, with 13 bases left between them. This CDR3 has 14 residues. Germline V gives CDR1 MNHEY, CDR2 SVGAGI. CDR3 nucleotides: TGTGCCAGCAGAACTGGGGGGGCCAATTCACCCCTCCACTTT. It encodes CASRTGGANSPLHF.

The genes are TRBV12-3 or TRBV12-4 and TRBJ1-1, with D perhaps TRBD1 (6 bases). This CDR3 has 13 amino acids. The germline V and J ends were trimmed by 6 bases and 4 bases, with 12 bases remaining between them. This chain's CDR3 is CASSFNRVTEAFF. In DNA form, the CDR3 reads TGTGCCAGCAGCTTCAACAGGGTCACTGAAGCTTTCTTT.

The chain employs TRBV15 and TRBJ2-6; D gene unclear. The V and J ends lost 1 base and 0 bases respectively, with 7 bases between them. Germline V gene sequence: CDR1 LNHNV, CDR2 YYDKDF (reference sequence). The CDR3 has 16 amino acids. In DNA form, the CDR3 reads TGTGCCACCAGCAGAGCCCCGTTCTCTGGGGCCAACGTCCTGACTTTC. Its translation: CATSRAPFSGANVLTF. The entire variable domain, with the rest obtained from reference TRBV15 and TRBJ2-6, is as follows: DAMVIQNPRYQVTQFGKPVTLSCSQTLNHNVMYWYQQKSSQAPKLLFHYYDKDFNNEADTPDNFQSRRPNTSFCFLDIRSPGLGDTAMYLCATSRAPFSGANVLTFGAGSRLTVL.

The chain uses TRBV6-5 and TRBJ2-3; perhaps TRBD1 as D (5 bases). V lost 6 bases, J lost 2 bases, and 6 bases lay in between. The CDR3 covers 12 residues. CDR1 is MNHEY and CDR2 is SVGAGI in the germline V gene. The CDR3 protein is CASRGDTDTQYF. CDR3 in DNA: TGTGCCAGCAGAGGGGACACAGATACGCAGTATTTT.

The chain joins TRBV5-4 to TRBJ1-1, with 10 bases that match TRBD1. J lost 0 bases, V lost 5 bases, and 4 bases had no gene match. CDR3 length: 15 residues. Germline V lookup: CDR1 SGHNT, CDR2 YYREEE (reference sequence). The CDR3 region has the DNA TGTGCCAGCAGACCGGACAGGGGGATGAACACTGAAGCTTTCTTT. Its protein product is CASRPDRGMNTEAFF.

The genes are TRBV27 and TRBJ2-7, with 9 bases aligning to TRBD1. The CDR3 extends over 16 amino acids. V was clipped by 2 bases and J by 3 bases; unmatched bases: 8. The germline V gene has CDR1 MNHEY and CDR2 SMNVEV (reference sequence). CDR3 region: CASSLGSQGAFYEQYF. CDR3 DNA sequence: TGTGCCAGCAGTTTAGGGTCACAGGGGGCCTTCTACGAGCAGTACTTC.

This clone was seen only once. This chain connects TRBV6-6 to TRBJ2-3; 8 bases map to TRBD1. Germline V gene data show CDR1 as MNHNY and CDR2 as SVGAGI (reference sequence). The CDR3 consists of 16 residues. V dropped 6 bases and J dropped 3; count of bases not matched to a gene: 11. Written as DNA, the CDR3 is TGTGCCAGCAGAACCGGACAGGGAGGTAGGACAGATACGCAGTATTTT. Translated: CASRTGQGGRTDTQYF.

J is TRBJ1-4 and V is TRBV18; D is possibly TRBD1 (6 bases). Germline V gives CDR1 KGHSH, CDR2 LQKENI. V was trimmed by 4 bases and J by 8 bases, leaving 17 bases between them. The CDR3 totals 15 residues. The chain's CDR3 is CASSQVGGLEEKLFF. CDR3 DNA: TGTGCCAGCTCACAGGTGGGGGGGCTGGAAGAAAAACTGTTTTTT.

The chain combines TRBV3-1 (or the pseudogene TRBV3-2) with TRBJ2-1; the D gene is possibly TRBD2 (5 bases). This CDR3 has 13 residues. Germline lookup yields CDR1 LGHDT and CDR2 YNNKEL (reference sequence). Trimming removed 3 bases at V and 12 bases at J, with 15 bases between. The CDR3 sequence is CASSQTTTVGQFF. The CDR3 DNA is TGTGCCAGCAGCCAGACTACGACGGTGGGGCAGTTCTTC.

This clone was seen just once. The chain combines TRBV19 with TRBJ2-7; D is unresolved. The length of the CDR3 is 12 residues. From germline, CDR1 is LNHDA and CDR2 SQIVND (reference sequence). Trimming removed 9 bases at V and 11 bases at J, with 20 bases between. The CDR3 loop is CASKPTLGRKYF. DNA of the CDR3: TGTGCCAGCAAACCGACATTGGGTAGGAAGTACTTC.

This rearrangement joins TRBV24-1 to TRBJ1-3; TRBD1 matches at 7 bases. This CDR3 spans 12 amino acids. Unmatched junction bases numbered 7, after V lost 2 bases and J lost 16 bases. Germline V gene data show CDR1 as KGHDR and CDR2 as SFDVKD. Here the CDR3 DNA reads TGTGCCACCAGTGATTACAGGGGCCTGGCGTATTTT. It translates to CATSDYRGLAYF.

The chain carries TRBV19 and TRBJ1-3; tentative D call: TRBD1 (6 bases). The CDR3 has 15 amino acids. The germline V gene has CDR1 LNHDA and CDR2 SQIVND (reference sequence). V gave up 4 bases and J gave up 4 bases, with 14 bases separating them. In DNA, the CDR3 is TGTGCCAGTAGTACCTCGGGACAAGGAGGAAACACCATATATTTT. It codes for CASSTSGQGGNTIYF.

CDR3 sequence reads: CASIGQGVSGELFF. Written as DNA, the CDR3 is TGTGCCAGCATCGGACAGGGTGTGAGCGGGGAGCTGTTTTTT. V gene TRBV7-2 combines with J gene TRBJ2-2; 8 nucleotides agree with TRBD1. With 7 bases clipped from V and 7 bases from J, the junction kept 8 bases outside the gene matches. The V gene's germline CDR1 is SGHTA and CDR2 FQGNSA. The CDR3 has 14 residues.

The genes are TRBV16 and TRBJ2-2; 8 bases fit TRBD1. CDR1 and CDR2 from the germline V gene are KGHSY and FQNENV. Trimming at V came to 2 bases and at J to 1 base, leaving 0 bases not matched to a gene. CDR3 length: 15 residues. The DNA of the CDR3 is TGTGCCAGCAGCCAAGGGACAGGGAACACCGGGGAGCTGTTTTTT. This encodes CASSQGTGNTGELFF.

The rearrangement uses TRBV21-1 and TRBJ1-4. TRBV21-1 is recorded as a pseudogene. The CDR3 extends over 14 amino acids. DNA of the CDR3: TGTGCCAGCCCGAGAGGTCTCCCTAATGAAAAACTGTTTTTT. Its protein is CASPRGLPNEKLFF.

This chain connects TRBV5-4 to TRBJ2-1; TRBD2 agrees at 12 bases. With 3 bases clipped from V and 5 bases from J, the junction kept 6 bases outside the gene matches. The germline V gene has CDR1 SGHNT and CDR2 YYREEE (reference sequence). This CDR3 has 16 amino acids. This CDR3 is CASSSLSSGRDNEQFF. The CDR3 DNA is TGTGCCAGCAGCTCACTCTCTAGCGGGAGGGACAATGAGCAGTTCTTC.

The chain joins TRBV7-9 to TRBJ2-1; D is unresolved. V was clipped by 7 bases and J by 4 bases, with 14 bases between them. The V gene's germline CDR1 is SEHNR and CDR2 FQNEAQ (reference sequence). This CDR3 has 14 amino acids. This CDR3 is CASTPVGSYNEQFF. In DNA, the CDR3 is TGTGCCAGCACCCCCGTCGGGTCTTACAATGAGCAGTTCTTC.

J is TRBJ1-1 and V is TRBV7-9; D uncertain. Germline V gene sequence: CDR1 SEHNR, CDR2 FQNEAQ (reference sequence). This CDR3 has 14 amino acids. Trimming took off 3 bases at V and 11 bases at J, with 19 bases between the two ends. The DNA for the CDR3 is TGTGCCAGCAGCTTCGGTGCCCGACCCGGGGATGCTTTCTTT. Its protein product is CASSFGARPGDAFF.

This clone was observed a few times. The genes are TRBV28 and TRBJ2-5; the D gene is possibly TRBD1 (6 bases). The V end was cut by 7 bases, the J end by 5 bases, with 20 bases between. The CDR3 length is 15 residues. Germline CDR1 reads MDHEN; CDR2 reads SYDVKM. The CDR3 loop reads CASTLGGADMETQYF. DNA of the CDR3: TGTGCCAGCACCCTAGGGGGAGCGGATATGGAGACCCAGTACTTC.